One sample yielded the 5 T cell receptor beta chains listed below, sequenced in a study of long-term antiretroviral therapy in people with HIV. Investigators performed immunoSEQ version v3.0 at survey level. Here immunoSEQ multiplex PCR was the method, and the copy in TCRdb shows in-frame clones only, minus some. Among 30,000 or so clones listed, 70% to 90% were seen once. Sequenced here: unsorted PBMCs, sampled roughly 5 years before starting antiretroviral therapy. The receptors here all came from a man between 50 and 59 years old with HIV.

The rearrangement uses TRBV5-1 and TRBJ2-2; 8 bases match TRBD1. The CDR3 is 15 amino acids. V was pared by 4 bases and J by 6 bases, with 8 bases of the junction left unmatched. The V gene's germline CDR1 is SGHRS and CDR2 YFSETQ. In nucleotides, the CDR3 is TGCGCCAGCAGCGCTGGACAGGGAGAACCCGGGGAGCTGTTTTTT. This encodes CASSAGQGEPGELFF.

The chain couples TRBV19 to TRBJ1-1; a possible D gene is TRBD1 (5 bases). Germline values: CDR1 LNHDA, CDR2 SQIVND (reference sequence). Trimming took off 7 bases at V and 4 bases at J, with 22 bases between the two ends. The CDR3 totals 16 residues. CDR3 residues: CASTIQGSRWSTEAFF. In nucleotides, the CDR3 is TGTGCCAGTACCATCCAGGGCTCCCGGTGGAGCACTGAAGCTTTCTTT.

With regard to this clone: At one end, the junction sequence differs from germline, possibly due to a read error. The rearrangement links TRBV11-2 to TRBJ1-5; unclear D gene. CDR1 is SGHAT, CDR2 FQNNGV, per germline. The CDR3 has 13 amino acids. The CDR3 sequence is CASSPQRLGHRYF. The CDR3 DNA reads TGTGCCAGCAGCCCTCAACGGCTCGGCCACCGGTATTTT.

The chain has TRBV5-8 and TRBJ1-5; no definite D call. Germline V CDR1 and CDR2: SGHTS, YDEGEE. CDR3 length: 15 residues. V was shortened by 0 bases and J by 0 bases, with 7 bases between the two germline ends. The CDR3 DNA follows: TGTGCCAGCAGCTTGGCTGATCATAGCAATCAGCCCCAGCATTTT. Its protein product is CASSLADHSNQPQHF.

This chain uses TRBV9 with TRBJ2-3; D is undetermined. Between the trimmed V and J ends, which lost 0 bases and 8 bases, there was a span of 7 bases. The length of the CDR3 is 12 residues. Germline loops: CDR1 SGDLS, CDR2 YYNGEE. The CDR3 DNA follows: TGTGCCAGCAGCGTAGATGTGAGTACGCAGTATTTT. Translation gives CASSVDVSTQYF.